These 27 T cell receptor beta chains originate from one sample sequenced in a study of blood T cells in healthy people across ages. Primed by a sample-barcoded 5' primer and a J-beta primer mix, a second PCR proceeded for roughly 6 to 12 cycles. MiXCR, applied by TCRdb to the 5' RACE reads, yields one record per CDR3 protein. The sample holds hundreds of thousands of distinct CDR3 sequences, roughly 44% seen once. Sequencing was performed on blood. These receptors originate from a man between 60 and 75 years old in good health.

The chain uses TRBV7-6 and TRBJ2-5, with D perhaps assigned TRBD1 or TRBD2 (5 bases each). The length of the CDR3 is 14 residues. Trimming removed 5 bases at V and 2 bases at J, with 12 bases between. CDR1 is SGHVS, CDR2 FNYEAQ, per germline. CDR3 residues: CASSTGPNQETQYF. CDR3 DNA: TGTGCCAGCAGCACGGGGCCGAATCAAGAGACCCAGTACTTC.

The V and J genes are TRBV4-1 and TRBJ2-7; D gene uncertain. Germline V gene lookup returns CDR1 MGHRA and CDR2 YSYEKL. Trimming cost V 1 base and J 2 bases, with 15 bases left between them. This CDR3 has 16 residues. The CDR3 here is CASSQGRTRIPYEQYF. The CDR3 bases are TGCGCCAGCAGCCAAGGCCGGACCCGGATCCCCTACGAGCAGTACTTC.

The genes are TRBV20-1 and TRBJ2-3; D not certain. Deletions cut 7 bases from V and 7 bases from J, with 21 bases between. The germline V gene encodes CDR1 DFQATT and CDR2 SNEGSKA (reference sequence). This CDR3 contains 14 residues. CDR3 in DNA: TGCAGTGTTTTGAAGGCCCCAGAAACACATACGCAGTATTTT. Translating gives CSVLKAPETHTQYF.

The rearrangement uses TRBV6-4 and TRBJ1-6; D may be TRBD1 (5 bases). The CDR3 runs to 14 residues. Per germline, CDR1 MRHNA and CDR2 SNTAGT. Between the trimmed V and J ends, which lost 6 bases and 9 bases, there was a span of 15 bases. CDR3 sequence reads: CASSRIQGSSPLHF. In DNA, the CDR3 is TGTGCCAGCAGCCGAATCCAGGGTAGTTCACCCCTCCACTTT.

J is TRBJ2-1 and V is TRBV12-3 or TRBV12-4, with unresolved D. The CDR3 is 15 amino acids. Trimming removed 4 bases at V and 0 bases at J, with 10 bases between. Written as DNA, the CDR3 is TGTGCCAGCAGTTCTCACAGCAGCTCCTACAATGAGCAGTTCTTC. Amino acid sequence: CASSSHSSSYNEQFF.

This clonotype was picked up many times. This chain uses TRBV5-5 with TRBJ2-7; D is unclear. Germline V gene lookup returns CDR1 SGHKS and CDR2 YYEKEE (reference sequence). The CDR3 consists of 15 residues. Trimming took 4 bases from V and 6 from J, leaving 20 bases between them. The CDR3 DNA reads TGTGCCAGCAGCCCGACCCTCAGTTTTCTCTCCGAGCAGTACTTC. It codes for CASSPTLSFLSEQYF.

This chain's CDR3 is CASSYQTGGMNTEAFF. Here the CDR3 DNA reads TGTGCCAGCAGCTACCAGACAGGGGGGATGAACACTGAAGCTTTCTTT. This chain connects TRBV3-1 to TRBJ1-1, with TRBD1 matching over 9 bases. CDR1 and CDR2 from the germline V gene are LGHDT and YNNKEL (reference sequence). V lost 5 bases to trimming and J lost 0 bases; unmatched junction nucleotides: 7. This CDR3 has 16 residues. Full variable domain (missing parts from reference TRBV3-1 and TRBJ1-1): DTAVSQTPKYLVTQMGNDKSIKCEQNLGHDTMYWYKQDSKKFLKIMFSYNNKELIINETVPNRFSPKSPDKAHLNLHINSLELGDSAVYFCASSYQTGGMNTEAFFGQGTRLTVV.

This clonotype was seen a few times. The rearrangement uses TRBV4-2 and TRBJ2-7; D is ambiguous. The CDR3 runs 14 residues. Per germline, CDR1 LGHNA and CDR2 YNFKEQ. With 0 bases removed from V and 1 base from J, the gap between germline ends came to 7 bases. The CDR3: CASSQDTGSYEQYF. The CDR3 region has the DNA TGTGCCAGCAGCCAAGACACTGGATCCTACGAGCAGTACTTC.

The chain employs TRBV12-3 or TRBV12-4 and TRBJ2-5; D might be TRBD1 (5 bases). The DNA end lines up better with TRBJ2-7; the J call may be wrong. This CDR3 has 14 residues. In nucleotides, the CDR3 is TGTGCCAGCAGTCCGCGTACAGGAGCAACCGAGCAGTACTTC. This codes for CASSPRTGATEQYF.

This rearrangement joins TRBV6-1 to TRBJ2-5; 7 bases agree with TRBD2. Trimming removed 8 bases from V and 2 bases from J; junction bases left unmatched: 8. CDR1 is MNHNS, CDR2 SASEGT, per germline. There are 14 residues in the CDR3. CDR3 protein: CASGKGGGQETQYF. The CDR3 DNA is TGTGCCAGCGGTAAAGGCGGGGGACAAGAGACCCAGTACTTC.

The rearrangement uses TRBV4-3 and TRBJ2-7, with D possibly being TRBD1 or TRBD2 (6 bases each). The CDR3 extends over 15 amino acids. V gave up 4 bases and J gave up 4 bases, with 17 bases separating them. The germline CDR1 and CDR2 sequences are LGHNA and YSLEER. The CDR3 DNA reads as TGCGCCAGCAGCCCCGGAGGGACAAAGAGGTACGAGCAGTACTTC. The encoded protein is CASSPGGTKRYEQYF.

The CDR3 region has the DNA TGCGCCAGCAGCCAAGTTTACAGGGGGCAAGGGGAACATTCACCCCTCCACTTT. Protein: CASSQVYRGQGEHSPLHF. This chain links TRBV4-3 with TRBJ1-6, with 9 bases fitting TRBD1. Trimming took 1 base from V and 8 from J; bases not matched to a gene: 12. Per the germline V gene, CDR1 is LGHNA and CDR2 is YSLEER. CDR3 size: 18 residues.

The chain carries TRBV7-6 and TRBJ2-5; D not resolved. With 5 bases removed from V and 5 bases from J, the gap between germline ends came to 12 bases. Germline V gene sequence: CDR1 SGHVS, CDR2 FNYEAQ. The CDR3 is made up of 13 amino acids. The CDR3 loop is CASSASEVETQYF. The DNA of the CDR3 is TGTGCCAGCAGCGCCAGCGAGGTGGAGACCCAGTACTTC.

This clonotype was found a few times. J is TRBJ2-3 and V is TRBV12-3 or TRBV12-4; weak D call: TRBD1 (7 bases). V gave up 6 bases and J gave up 9 bases, with 19 bases separating them. The CDR3 is 14 amino acids. CDR3 DNA sequence: TGTGCCAGCAGCAGACAGGGCGGGGTTAGGACGCAGTATTTT. It encodes CASSRQGGVRTQYF.

In this sample, this clonotype turned up once. This chain joins TRBV9 and TRBJ2-1; D is ambiguous. Germline V gene data show CDR1 as SGDLS and CDR2 as YYNGEE. This CDR3 spans 12 amino acids. The ends were cut back, 4 bases at V and 6 bases at J, with 8 bases in the middle. Here the CDR3 reads CASSPPPNEQFF. In nucleotides, the CDR3 is TGTGCCAGCAGCCCCCCGCCCAATGAGCAGTTCTTC.

This clonotype was seen once. The rearrangement links TRBV10-3 to TRBJ2-7; 10 bases fit TRBD2. Germline loops: CDR1 ENHRY, CDR2 SYGVKD. The CDR3 has 16 amino acids. J lost 3 bases, V lost 4 bases, and 9 bases had no gene match. CDR3 bases: TGTGCCATCAGTGGGACGCCTAGCGGGGGATGCTACGAGCAGTACTTC. This translates into CAISGTPSGGCYEQYF.

The genes are TRBV27 and TRBJ2-1; 8 bases line up with TRBD2. This CDR3 region has 15 residues. Germline V gene data show CDR1 as MNHEY and CDR2 as SMNVEV (reference sequence). The J segment lost 4 bases and the V segment lost 4 bases, leaving 6 bases of the junction unmatched. As DNA, the CDR3 is TGTGCCAGCAGTTCTCCCGCGGGGGGTTACAATGAGCAGTTCTTC. Its translation: CASSSPAGGYNEQFF.

This rearrangement joins TRBV5-5 to TRBJ2-1; possible D gene TRBD2, 6 bases. CDR1 and CDR2 (germline): SGHKS, YYEKEE (reference sequence). This CDR3 region has 14 residues. The ends were cut back, 10 bases at V and 5 bases at J, with 19 bases in the middle. As DNA, the CDR3 is TGTGCCGGGCGGGGCAGGGTTGGGGACAATGAGCAGTTCTTC. This translates into CAGRGRVGDNEQFF.

This clonotype was seen a few times. This chain joins TRBV12-3 or TRBV12-4 and TRBJ1-6; the D gene is possibly TRBD1 (5 bases). The CDR3 spans 14 residues. V was shortened by 2 bases and J by 7 bases, with 9 bases between the two germline ends. CDR3 nucleotide sequence: TGTGCCAGCAGTTTATGGGGCGGGAATTCACCCCTCCACTTT. This encodes CASSLWGGNSPLHF.

The chain is built from TRBV4-1 and TRBJ1-2; no reliable D call. The CDR3 is 14 amino acids. V lost 0 bases, J lost 4 bases, and 9 bases lay in between. CDR1 and CDR2 from the germline V gene are MGHRA and YSYEKL. CDR3 in DNA: TGCGCCAGCAGCCAAGACTATATTGGCTATGGCTACACCTTC. Translating gives CASSQDYIGYGYTF.

The V and J genes are TRBV6-6 and TRBJ1-1, with no clear D. Looked up from germline, CDR1 is MNHNY and CDR2 is SVGAGI (reference sequence). Trimming cost V 6 bases and J 5 bases, with 13 bases left between them. This CDR3 is 13 amino acids long. This CDR3 is CASSLDGKTEAFF. CDR3 coding DNA: TGTGCCAGCAGCCTCGACGGGAAGACTGAAGCTTTCTTT.

The gene calls are TRBV4-3 and TRBJ2-7; maybe TRBD2 (7 bases). V shed 4 bases and J shed 4 bases, with 17 bases lying between them. Germline V lookup: CDR1 LGHNA, CDR2 YSLEER. CDR3 length equals 15 residues. In DNA, the CDR3 is TGCGCCAGCAGCCGGGAGGCGGGGGCCATATACGAGCAGTACTTC. It translates to CASSREAGAIYEQYF.

This chain joins TRBV25-1 and TRBJ2-7, with 7 bases fitting TRBD1. The germline gives CDR1 MGHDK, CDR2 SYGVNS. V shed 8 bases, J shed 2 bases, and the junction held 3 bases outside the gene matches. The length of the CDR3 is 12 residues. CDR3 in DNA: TGTGCCAGCGCGACAGGGACCTACGAGCAGTACTTC. This codes for CASATGTYEQYF.

This chain connects TRBV30 to TRBJ1-2, with D perhaps matching TRBD1 (5 bases). CDR3 length equals 11 residues. Germline-derived CDR1 and CDR2 are GTSNPN and SVGIG (reference sequence). V was clipped by 8 bases and J by 1 base, with 8 bases between them. In nucleotides, the CDR3 is TGTGCCGGGACGGGTAACTATGGCTACACCTTC. It translates to CAGTGNYGYTF.

This sequence joins TRBV5-1 and TRBJ2-2; tentative D call: TRBD1 (6 bases). CDR3 size: 15 residues. Trimming took 0 bases from V and 4 from J, leaving 10 bases between them. Germline assignment: CDR1 SGHRS and CDR2 YFSETQ. CDR3 residues: CASSLASRGTGELFF. The CDR3 coding sequence is TGCGCCAGCAGCTTGGCTAGCAGGGGCACCGGGGAGCTGTTTTTT.

This clonotype appeared a few times. The chain is built from TRBV3-1 and TRBJ2-5; weak D call: TRBD2 (5 bases). The germline V and J ends were trimmed by 6 bases and 11 bases, with 13 bases remaining between them. Germline V CDR1 and CDR2: LGHDT, YNNKEL (reference sequence). The CDR3 is 11 residues long. The CDR3 sequence: CASRHAGEQYF. The DNA for the CDR3 is TGTGCCAGCAGGCATGCCGGGGAGCAGTACTTC.

This chain joins TRBV6-2 or TRBV6-3 and TRBJ2-3; 10 bases match TRBD2. Germline values: CDR1 MNHEY, CDR2 SVGEGT. Unmatched junction bases numbered 17, after V lost 5 bases and J lost 6 bases. The CDR3 totals 18 residues. CDR3 sequence: CASSRGPFSGGAPDTQYF. The DNA for the CDR3 is TGTGCCAGCAGTCGAGGACCCTTCAGCGGGGGGGCCCCTGATACGCAGTATTTT.